This T cell receptor beta chain is from a study of blood T cell repertoires in COVID-19. About the research overall: Nucleic acid was either cDNA or gDNA, and it came from T cells, B-cell-depleted T cells, or PBMCs.

The assay was immunoSEQ multiplex PCR, and TCRdb's table has in-frame clones only and misses some. Among about 200,000 clones listed, around 85% were seen once. CDR1 is SGHTA and CDR2 is FQGNSA in the germline V gene. V lost 5 bases to trimming and J lost 5 bases, with 5 bases between them. The length of the CDR3 is 11 residues. The origin of this receptor is a man in his forties who had recovered from COVID-19. This sequence joins TRBV7-2 and TRBJ2-3; D gene ambiguous. Sequencing input: PBMCs or T cells enriched from blood (not recorded which). The CDR3 reads CASSVKDTQYF. The CDR3 nucleotides read TGTGCCAGCAGCGTCAAAGATACGCAGTATTTT.